The entry that follows covers one T cell receptor (beta chain) sequence. This CDR3 has 19 amino acids. Germline CDR1 and CDR2: SGHVS and FQNEAQ. After removal of 0 bases from V and 5 bases from J, the junction contained 15 bases not matched to a gene. Next came a second PCR, run for roughly 6 to 11 cycles, which used a sample-barcoded 5' primer along with a J-beta primer mix. Each cDNA molecule was tagged by a template-switch adaptor that had 12 random nucleotides. From the 5' RACE reads, TCRdb called clonotypes with MiXCR, one entry per CDR3 protein. This repertoire shows 890,000 or so distinct CDR3 sequences, approximately 67% found once; its top ten account for around a quarter. Those donating, healthy Caucasian individuals from Russia, were aged roughly 6 to 100. This sample was taken from a study of blood T cells in healthy people across ages.

Source material: blood. The sequence derives from a man aged 30 to 45 in good health. The rearrangement links TRBV7-8 to TRBJ2-5; TRBD2 agrees at 10 bases. CDR3 loop: CASSLARGTSVSSRETQYF. CDR3 sequence (DNA): TGTGCCAGCAGCTTAGCCCGGGGGACTAGCGTATCGTCACGGGAGACCCAGTACTTC.